The TCR beta chain described here comes from a study of T-cell reconstitution after alpha-beta-depleted transplantation in children. The authors prepared the TCRbeta library with unique molecular identifiers. MiXCR, applied by TCRdb to the PCR reads, yields one record per CDR3 protein. The sample holds fewer than 700,000 distinct CDR3 sequences, 10% to 15% seen once. Overall study results and limits: At the one-year point after transplant, T-cell counts and TCRbeta diversity were found to come mostly from T cells that had been newly produced. Surviving recipient cells, namely T cells and thymic progenitors, were the source of high day-60 TCRbeta diversity in some patients.

With 5 bases removed from V and 2 bases from J, the gap between germline ends came to 15 bases. The CDR3 is made up of 15 amino acids. From germline, CDR1 is SGHVS and CDR2 FQNEAQ. Remarks on this clonotype: Antigen unknown.

The sequencing here drew on PBMCs, mostly from graft donor cells, taken 360 days after TCRalphabeta/CD19-depleted stem cell transplant. The rearrangement uses TRBV7-8 and TRBJ2-5; D possibly matches TRBD1 or TRBD2 (5 bases each). The TCR sequence derives from a male patient younger than 18 who had a stem cell transplant for acute myeloid leukemia, so the T cells may come from the graft donor. CDR3 in DNA: TGTGCCAGCAGCCTGTCCGGGGCAGAGCAAGAGACCCAGTACTTC. Protein: CASSLSGAEQETQYF.